Below are 21 T cell receptor beta chains sequenced from a single sample in a study of neurological immune-mediated disorders (dated by TCRdb to between 2018 and 2020). Libraries were made using 5' RACE. The sequencer was an Illumina HiSeq 2500. The public reads were quality trimmed at Q25 with fastp and then assembled into clones with MiXCR by TCRdb, keeping productive beta chains. Entries that share a CDR3 protein sequence are merged under the most common genes and DNA. The sample includes over 65,000 distinct CDR3 sequences, with under 10% observed a single time. Of the sample, 1.5% to 2% is held by the ten largest clones. Sample: PBMCs. The receptors originated from a middle-aged man in good health.

This clonotype occurred many times. This chain uses TRBV5-1 with TRBJ2-3; D ambiguous. Germline CDR1 and CDR2: SGHRS and YFSETQ. This CDR3 spans 12 amino acids. Trimming took off 0 bases at V and 6 bases at J, with 5 bases between the two ends. CDR3 region: CASSLAWDTQYF. The CDR3, as DNA: TGCGCCAGCAGCTTGGCTTGGGATACGCAGTATTTT.

This clonotype was seen repeatedly, ten times or more. V gene TRBV6-2 or TRBV6-3 combines with J gene TRBJ1-2; the D gene is possibly TRBD1 (5 bases). Germline CDR1 MNHEY, CDR2 SVGEGT. V was cut by 6 bases and J by 2 bases, with 19 bases left in between. The CDR3 is 16 residues long. Written as DNA, the CDR3 is TGTGCCAGCAGCCCCCCCTCCAGGGCAGAAAACTATGGCTACACCTTC. This gives the protein CASSPPSRAENYGYTF.

The sample holds many counts of this clonotype. CDR3: CASSFRLAGQSRHEQYF. As DNA, the CDR3 is TGTGCCAGCAGCTTCCGACTAGCGGGCCAGAGTCGGCACGAGCAGTACTTC. The J gene is TRBJ2-7, the V gene TRBV7-8; 10 bases are shared with TRBD2. The V and J ends lost 3 bases and 5 bases, in that order; junction bases with no gene match: 13. CDR3 length: 17 amino acids. Germline V gene sequence: CDR1 SGHVS, CDR2 FQNEAQ.

In its sample, this clonotype was seen many times. The CDR3 region is CAVGVGGGVTEAFF. In DNA form, the CDR3 reads TGTGCCGTAGGAGTTGGTGGGGGAGTCACTGAAGCTTTCTTT. The chain employs TRBV10-3 and TRBJ1-1, with D tentatively TRBD1 (5 bases). V was trimmed by 11 bases and J by 4 bases, leaving 20 bases between them. Germline V lookup: CDR1 ENHRY, CDR2 SYGVKD. The CDR3 covers 14 residues.

This clonotype was counted ten times or more. This chain uses TRBV28 with TRBJ2-7; D is perhaps TRBD1 (6 bases). Germline CDR1 and CDR2: MDHEN and SYDVKM. V was shortened by 6 bases and J by 7 bases, with 19 bases between the two germline ends. The CDR3 length is 14 residues. CDR3 bases: TGTGCCAGCAGATCTGGGGGCGTTACAGGGGAGCAGTACTTC. Translation gives CASRSGGVTGEQYF.

This clonotype has a count of ten or more. V is TRBV4-1 and J is TRBJ1-5; 7 bases map to TRBD1. The CDR3 consists of 15 residues. J lost 4 bases, V lost 0 bases, and 3 bases had no gene match. Germline V CDR1 and CDR2: MGHRA, YSYEKL. CDR3 bases: TGCGCCAGCAGCCAAGATAGGGACAGTAATCAGCCCCAGCATTTT. Translation gives CASSQDRDSNQPQHF.

This clonotype was observed at least ten times. This rearrangement joins TRBV27 to TRBJ2-7; 10 bases map to TRBD1. Germline lookup yields CDR1 MNHEY and CDR2 SMNVEV (reference sequence). The CDR3 extends over 16 amino acids. Losses at the gene ends were 3 bases for V and 0 bases for J; bases not matched to a gene: 5. The CDR3 sequence is CASSLGDRGFSYEQYF. For the CDR3, the DNA is TGTGCCAGCAGTTTGGGGGACAGGGGCTTCTCCTACGAGCAGTACTTC.

This clonotype showed up many times. The genes are TRBV6-5 and TRBJ1-1; 8 bases fit TRBD1. After removal of 5 bases from V and 5 bases from J, the junction contained 10 bases not matched to a gene. Germline loops: CDR1 MNHEY, CDR2 SVGAGI. The CDR3 is 15 amino acids. The DNA of the CDR3 is TGTGCCAGCAGTATGAGGACAGGGTCTGGGACTGAAGCTTTCTTT. It specifies CASSMRTGSGTEAFF.

This clonotype has ten or more counts. The rearrangement uses TRBV20-1 and TRBJ2-1; 7 nucleotides match TRBD1. Germline-derived CDR1 and CDR2 are DFQATT and SNEGSKA (reference sequence). This CDR3 has 15 amino acids. V gave up 3 bases and J gave up 6 bases; unmatched junction bases: 11. Here the CDR3 reads CSASHAGGFSNEQFF. CDR3 nucleotide sequence: TGCAGTGCTAGTCACGCAGGGGGTTTCTCCAATGAGCAGTTCTTC.

This clonotype came up a few times. This chain uses TRBV2 with TRBJ2-5; D is uncertain. CDR3 size: 11 residues. Germline lookup yields CDR1 SNHLY and CDR2 FYNNEI. Trimming took off 7 bases at V and 5 bases at J, with 8 bases between the two ends. The CDR3 sequence is CASKKGETQYF. In DNA form, the CDR3 reads TGTGCCAGCAAGAAAGGGGAGACCCAGTACTTC. Drawing the rest from reference TRBV2 and TRBJ2-5, the complete variable domain is EPEVTQTPSHQVTQMGQEVILRCVPISNHLYFYWYRQILGQKVEFLVSFYNNEISEKSEIFDDQFSVERPDGSNFTLKIRSTKLEDSAMYFCASKKGETQYFGPGTRLLVL.

This clonotype was picked up many times. V and J are TRBV10-3 and TRBJ2-1; D is possibly TRBD2 (6 bases). This CDR3 is built from 14 residues. Trimming removed 10 bases at V and 2 bases at J, with 15 bases between. Germline V CDR1 and CDR2: ENHRY, SYGVKD. In DNA form, the CDR3 reads TGTGCCAGCGGTAGCGGAGCAGCCTACAATGAGCAGTTCTTC. Its translation is CASGSGAAYNEQFF.

CDR3 nucleotide sequence: TGTGCCAGCAGGGACTGGACCCCGGGTGCTACCACAGCAAAACAGTACTTC. Protein product: CASRDWTPGATTAKQYF. The rearrangement joins TRBV2 to TRBJ2-7; D perhaps matches TRBD2 (5 bases). Trimming removed 6 bases from V and 10 bases from J, with 31 bases in between. The CDR3 has 17 amino acids. From germline, CDR1 is SNHLY and CDR2 FYNNEI.

This clonotype was counted many times. CDR3 sequence: CASSLLGTTNEKLFF. CDR3 nucleotide sequence: TGCGCCAGCAGCTTGCTCGGAACGACTAATGAAAAACTGTTTTTT. V usage is TRBV5-1 and J usage is TRBJ1-4, with D unclear. CDR1 is SGHRS and CDR2 is YFSETQ in the germline V gene. This CDR3 has 15 residues. V gave up 1 base and J gave up 2 bases, with 9 bases separating them.

This clonotype was seen many times. V and J are TRBV5-1 and TRBJ2-2, with TRBD1 identical over 7 bases. The V gene's germline CDR1 is SGHRS and CDR2 YFSETQ. This CDR3 region has 16 residues. Trimming at V came to 1 base and at J to 3 bases, leaving 6 bases not matched to a gene. The CDR3 DNA reads as TGCGCCAGCAGCTTGTTTTTAACAGGGGACACCGGGGAGCTGTTTTTT. Its protein is CASSLFLTGDTGELFF.

Many counts were recorded for this clonotype. The gene calls are TRBV2 and TRBJ1-2; D is unclear. Trimming left V 3 bases short and J 4 bases short, with 6 bases between. The CDR3 contains 12 residues. CDR1 is SNHLY and CDR2 is FYNNEI in the germline V gene. This chain's CDR3 is CASSDMVYGYTF. The DNA of the CDR3 is TGTGCCAGCAGTGACATGGTCTATGGCTACACCTTC. Together with reference TRBV2 and TRBJ1-2, the CDR3 gives the full variable domain: EPEVTQTPSHQVTQMGQEVILRCVPISNHLYFYWYRQILGQKVEFLVSFYNNEISEKSEIFDDQFSVERPDGSNFTLKIRSTKLEDSAMYFCASSDMVYGYTFGSGTRLTVV.

Ten or more counts support this clonotype. This chain connects TRBV5-1 to TRBJ2-1, with 14 positions matching TRBD2. Germline V gene sequence: CDR1 SGHRS, CDR2 YFSETQ. The V segment lost 0 bases and the J segment 9 bases; nucleotides outside the gene matches: 2. The CDR3 loop spans 15 amino acids. The chain's CDR3 is CASSLVGTSGSEQFF. In nucleotides, the CDR3 is TGCGCCAGCAGCTTGGTAGGGACTAGCGGGAGTGAGCAGTTCTTC.

This clonotype was seen ten or more times. The rearrangement links TRBV5-1 to TRBJ1-1; TRBD1 matches at 9 bases. V was pared by 4 bases and J by 5 bases, with 6 bases of the junction left unmatched. Germline V gene data show CDR1 as SGHRS and CDR2 as YFSETQ. The CDR3 runs to 14 residues. CDR3 region: CASSTGGGGTEAFF. The CDR3 DNA is TGCGCCAGCAGCACAGGGGGCGGGGGGACTGAAGCTTTCTTT. The whole variable domain, remainder taken from reference TRBV5-1 and TRBJ1-1, is KAGVTQTPRYLIKTRGQQVTLSCSPISGHRSVSWYQQTPGQGLQFLFEYFSETQRNKGNFPGRFSGRQFSNSRSEMNVSTLELGDSALYLCASSTGGGGTEAFFGQGTRLTVV.

This clonotype was observed at least ten times. This chain links TRBV6-5 with TRBJ1-6, with TRBD1 as a possible D gene (5 bases). The germline CDR1 and CDR2 sequences are MNHEY and SVGAGI. There are 14 residues in the CDR3. The V end was cut by 6 bases, the J end by 7 bases, with 13 bases between. CDR3 residues: CASRTGPFNSPLHF. In DNA form, the CDR3 reads TGTGCCAGCAGAACGGGACCTTTCAATTCACCCCTCCACTTT.

This clonotype was seen repeatedly, ten times or more. The chain couples TRBV20-1 to TRBJ1-4, with D hard to call. Trimming stripped 3 bases from V and 2 bases from J, with 10 bases between. There are 14 residues in the CDR3. The germline V gene encodes CDR1 DFQATT and CDR2 SNEGSKA (reference sequence). The CDR3 DNA reads TGCAGTGCTAGGTTGTCTGAGACTAATGAAAAACTGTTTTTT. Protein product: CSARLSETNEKLFF.

This clonotype was counted ten times or more. V usage is TRBV7-2 and J usage is TRBJ2-7; D perhaps matches TRBD2 (6 bases). CDR1 SGHTA and CDR2 FQGNSA come from the germline V gene. Trimming took 6 bases from V and 2 from J, leaving 14 bases between them. There are 14 residues in the CDR3. This chain's CDR3 is CASSRDPGAYEQYF. As DNA, the CDR3 is TGTGCCAGCAGTCGCGATCCGGGGGCCTACGAGCAGTACTTC.

This clonotype was counted at least ten times. CDR3: CASSQDLSGAYEQYF. CDR3 coding DNA: TGTGCCAGCAGCCAAGATCTCAGCGGAGCCTACGAGCAGTACTTC. This chain uses TRBV3-1 with TRBJ2-7, with D maybe TRBD2 (5 bases). The CDR3 has 15 amino acids. The germline V and J ends were trimmed by 0 bases and 2 bases, with 11 bases remaining between them. Germline lookup yields CDR1 LGHDT and CDR2 YNNKEL (reference sequence).